The next 5 T cell receptor beta chains were all read from a single sample in a study of T cells after yellow fever vaccination. One entry per CDR3 protein, called by TCRdb with MiXCR from the 5' RACE reads. Counted here are around 500,000 distinct CDR3 sequences, 21% occurring once; the ten biggest clones make up 15% to 20%. The starting material was PBMCs, obtained approximately 20 days after the first yellow fever vaccination. The origin of the receptors is a young man who received the YFV17D yellow fever vaccine.

In this sample, this clonotype turned up a few times. The rearrangement joins TRBV3-1 to TRBJ2-3, with D perhaps matching TRBD2 (5 bases). Germline-derived CDR1 and CDR2 are LGHDT and YNNKEL (reference sequence). V dropped 1 base and J dropped 4 bases, with 15 bases sitting between them. The CDR3 consists of 16 residues. This chain's CDR3 is CASSQGSGVRSDTQYF. The CDR3 DNA follows: TGTGCCAGCAGCCAAGGATCCGGGGTGCGGTCAGATACGCAGTATTTT.

This clonotype was counted between two and nine times. The chain has TRBV28 and TRBJ2-7, with 8 bases fitting TRBD2. Germline lookup yields CDR1 MDHEN and CDR2 SYDVKM. There are 15 residues in the CDR3. V shed 6 bases, J shed 1 base, and the junction held 8 bases outside the gene matches. The DNA of the CDR3 is TGTGCCAGCAGACGGCGCGGGGGGTTGTCCTACGAGCAGTACGTC. Encoded protein: CASRRRGGLSYEQYV.

This clonotype occurred a few times. The DNA of the CDR3 is TGTGCCAGCAGTATGTGGAATAGGGGCCCGTACACCTTC. It translates to CASSMWNRGPYTF. The genes are TRBV27 and TRBJ1-2; possibly TRBD1 for D (5 bases). Germline V lookup: CDR1 MNHEY, CDR2 SMNVEV (reference sequence). The CDR3 runs to 13 residues. V was cut by 5 bases and J by 11 bases, with 18 bases left in between.

This clonotype was counted only a few times. The rearrangement links TRBV4-3 to TRBJ2-7; D is possibly TRBD1 (6 bases). Looked up from germline, CDR1 is LGHNA and CDR2 is YSLEER. There are 13 residues in the CDR3. Deletions cut 9 bases from V and 3 bases from J, with 15 bases between. The CDR3 region has the DNA TGCGCCAGGGCAGACAGGACCCACTACGAGCAGTACTTC. Its translation is CARADRTHYEQYF.

This chain links TRBV6-2 or TRBV6-3 with TRBJ2-6; D unclear. V was clipped by 2 bases and J by 0 bases, with 8 bases between them. Germline V gene data show CDR1 as MNHEY and CDR2 as SVGEGT. The CDR3 has 16 residues. CDR3 amino acids: CASSYRPNSGANVLTF. Here the CDR3 DNA reads TGTGCCAGCAGTTACCGCCCCAACTCTGGGGCCAACGTCCTGACTTTC.